These 8 T cell receptor beta chains came from one sample sequenced in a study of identical twins. TCRdb re-called the 5' RACE reads through MiXCR, storing one row per CDR3 protein. Of fewer than 500,000 distinct CDR3 sequences in the sample, roughly a quarter were seen once. The sample was also reused in another study, on T cells expressing NK-cell markers.

Sequencing was done on a sample of CD4+ T cells sorted from blood. The receptors here all came from a woman aged 18-29 years in good health.

This clonotype has just a few counts. The chain links TRBV10-3 to TRBJ2-5, with a tentative D call TRBD1 (6 bases). This CDR3 is built from 14 residues. The germline CDR1 and CDR2 sequences are ENHRY and SYGVKD. Trimming removed 2 bases at V and 4 bases at J, with 11 bases between. Written as DNA, the CDR3 is TGTGCCATCAGTGAGAACAGGGTGGGAGAGACCCAGTACTTC. Translated: CAISENRVGETQYF.

A few counts support this clonotype. V usage is TRBV20-1 and J usage is TRBJ2-6; D uncertain. The CDR3 has 14 residues. The V end lost 6 bases, the J end lost 1 base, and 10 bases lay between the germline ends. Germline V lookup: CDR1 DFQATT, CDR2 SNEGSKA (reference sequence). CDR3 in amino acids: CSAADKSGANVLTF. CDR3 sequence (DNA): TGCAGTGCCGCAGACAAGTCTGGGGCCAACGTCCTGACTTTC.

V usage is TRBV20-1 and J usage is TRBJ2-3, with D possibly called TRBD1 or TRBD2 (6 bases each). Germline values: CDR1 DFQATT, CDR2 SNEGSKA (reference sequence). Trimming left V 8 bases short and J 8 bases short, with 20 bases between. The CDR3 loop spans 13 amino acids. The CDR3: CSTRQAGSGTQYF. CDR3 DNA: TGCAGTACCCGACAGGCCGGGAGCGGTACGCAGTATTTT.

This clonotype showed up just a few times. V is TRBV12-3 or TRBV12-4 and J is TRBJ2-1; 11 nucleotides align to TRBD2. Unmatched junction bases numbered 11, after V lost 7 bases and J lost 6 bases. The CDR3 sequence is 16 residues long. The CDR3 reads CASKKTSGGMANEQFF. CDR3 nucleotides: TGTGCCAGCAAAAAAACTAGCGGGGGCATGGCCAATGAGCAGTTCTTC.

The chain employs TRBV6-5 and TRBJ1-1, with a possible D match to TRBD1 (6 bases). This CDR3 has 14 amino acids. In germline, CDR1 is MNHEY, CDR2 SVGAGI. The germline V and J ends were trimmed by 2 bases and 4 bases, with 11 bases remaining between them. The CDR3 nucleotides read TGTGCCAGCAGTTACACGGCGGACAGCACTGAAGCTTTCTTT. Protein sequence: CASSYTADSTEAFF.

This clonotype came up a few times. This chain joins TRBV7-6 and TRBJ2-3; the match to TRBD2 covers 14 bases. The V segment lost 8 bases and the J segment 1 base; nucleotides outside the gene matches: 2. Per the germline V gene, CDR1 is SGHVS and CDR2 is FNYEAQ. The CDR3 covers 15 residues. CDR3 region: CASGTSGGGTDTQYF. CDR3 nucleotide sequence: TGTGCCAGCGGGACTAGCGGGGGTGGCACAGATACGCAGTATTTT.

The chain is built from TRBV6-2 or TRBV6-3 and TRBJ1-2; D is unclear. The CDR3 consists of 15 residues. In germline, CDR1 is MNHEY, CDR2 SVGEGT. Trimming cost V 9 bases and J 0 bases, with 17 bases left between them. CDR3 nucleotides: TGTGCCAGTTCCCGCGGACGGCTAGCTAACTATGGCTACACCTTC. Its protein is CASSRGRLANYGYTF.

This clonotype came up a few times. The V and J genes are TRBV20-1 and TRBJ2-1; D remains unclear. V was pared by 3 bases and J by 9 bases, with 12 bases between. Looked up from germline, CDR1 is DFQATT and CDR2 is SNEGSKA (reference sequence). CDR3 size: 12 residues. The CDR3 protein is CSASRKITEQFF. In DNA, the CDR3 is TGCAGTGCTAGCCGGAAAATCACTGAGCAGTTCTTC.